Following are 18 T cell receptor beta chains from one sample sequenced in a study of blood T cell repertoires in COVID-19. Sequenced by immunoSEQ multiplex PCR; TCRdb stores in-frame clones only, minus some. The table records 180,000 or so clones, roughly 84% of them present only once. Sequenced: peripheral blood. The receptors originated from a woman of 80 years or more with acute or convalescent COVID-19.

The chain uses TRBV10-1 and TRBJ2-7; 8 positions match TRBD2. CDR1 is WNHNN, CDR2 SYGVQD, per germline (reference sequence). The junction had 3 bases not matched to a gene; V was cut back by 4 bases and J by 4 bases. This CDR3 spans 13 amino acids. The CDR3, as DNA: TGCGCCAGCAGTGCCTCGGGGGGGTACGAGCAGTACTTC. It specifies CASSASGGYEQYF.

V gene TRBV3-1 (or the pseudogene TRBV3-2) combines with J gene TRBJ1-4; D gene uncertain. With 0 bases removed from V and 7 bases from J, the gap between germline ends came to 12 bases. CDR1 LGHDT and CDR2 YNNKEL come from the germline V gene (reference sequence). This CDR3 spans 15 amino acids. The CDR3 spells CASSQDPGGVEKLFF. The CDR3 region has the DNA TGTGCCAGCAGCCAAGACCCGGGTGGAGTTGAAAAACTGTTTTTT.

V and J are TRBV5-4 and TRBJ1-1, with a possible D match to TRBD1 (5 bases). V was shortened by 10 bases and J by 3 bases, with 16 bases between the two germline ends. CDR1 SGHNT and CDR2 YYREEE come from the germline V gene (reference sequence). The CDR3 runs 13 residues. The CDR3 DNA is TGTGCCGGGGGGGAACGGGGAGACACTGAAGCTTTCTTT. This translates into CAGGERGDTEAFF.

The CDR3 region has the DNA TGTGCCTGGAGTGTTGGAGGGAGGGCCCTCTACGAGCAGTACTTC. Translated: CAWSVGGRALYEQYF. This chain connects TRBV30 to TRBJ2-7; 7 positions match TRBD2. V shed 0 bases, J shed 3 bases, and the junction held 8 bases outside the gene matches. Germline-derived CDR1 and CDR2 are GTSNPN and SVGIG (reference sequence). CDR3 length equals 15 residues.

The gene calls are TRBV9 and TRBJ1-4; 9 bases align to TRBD1. Germline assignment: CDR1 SGDLS and CDR2 YYNGEE. This CDR3 has 16 residues. Trimming at V came to 0 bases and at J to 6 bases, leaving 6 bases not matched to a gene. The CDR3 nucleotides are TGTGCCAGCAGCGTAGAGGGGGACAGGGCGTATGAAAAACTGTTTTTT. Amino acids: CASSVEGDRAYEKLFF.

This chain links TRBV3-1 (or the pseudogene TRBV3-2) with TRBJ2-5, with 9 bases that match TRBD1. V was pared by 1 base and J by 4 bases, with 7 bases of the junction left unmatched. The CDR3 length is 16 residues. Germline V gene lookup returns CDR1 LGHDT and CDR2 YNNKEL (reference sequence). CDR3 bases: TGTGCCAGCAGCCAAGCGGGCACAGGGGGCCGAGAGACCCAGTACTTC. Amino acids: CASSQAGTGGRETQYF.

This clone turned up a few times. The V call is TRBV3-1 (or the pseudogene TRBV3-2), the J call TRBJ1-1; TRBD1 matches at 8 bases. Trimming removed 4 bases from V and 0 bases from J; junction bases left unmatched: 7. There are 16 residues in the CDR3. From germline, CDR1 is LGHDT and CDR2 YNNKEL (reference sequence). The CDR3 is CASSPGQGIMNTEAFF. CDR3 DNA sequence: TGTGCCAGCAGCCCCGGACAGGGTATCATGAACACTGAAGCTTTCTTT.

In its sample, this clone was seen once. The CDR3, as DNA: TGCGCCAGCAGCCAGGGGGGGGCCTCTGGGGCCAACGTCCTGACTTTC. It is translated as CASSQGGASGANVLTF. The chain has TRBV4-3 and TRBJ2-6, with TRBD2 as a possible D gene (7 bases). Per the germline V gene, CDR1 is LGHNA and CDR2 is YSLEER. Trimming removed 3 bases at V and 0 bases at J, with 9 bases between. The CDR3 has 16 amino acids.

This rearrangement joins TRBV7-9 to TRBJ1-2; the D is unclear. V gave up 1 base and J gave up 4 bases, with 7 bases separating them. Germline assignment: CDR1 SEHNR and CDR2 FQNEAQ (reference sequence). This CDR3 spans 13 amino acids. CDR3 sequence: CASSLGRIYGYTF. DNA for the CDR3: TGTGCCAGCAGCTTAGGGCGGATCTATGGCTACACCTTC.

The V call is TRBV5-1, the J call TRBJ2-7, with TRBD1 matching 7 bases. From germline, CDR1 is SGHRS and CDR2 YFSETQ. V trimming: 3 bases; J trimming: 0 bases; junction bases outside the gene matches: 3. This CDR3 has 14 amino acids. The CDR3 region is CASSWDSTSYEQYF. CDR3 DNA sequence: TGCGCCAGCAGCTGGGACAGTACCTCCTACGAGCAGTACTTC.

CDR3 DNA sequence: TGTGCCAGCAGCCAAGGACGGGGCGCGGGGGGAAACACCATATATTTT. Translated: CASSQGRGAGGNTIYF. The genes are TRBV4-2 and TRBJ1-3; D is perhaps TRBD1 (5 bases). In germline, CDR1 is LGHNA, CDR2 YNFKEQ. The CDR3 is 16 amino acids. The V gene lost 1 base and the J gene lost 4 bases, with 14 bases spanning the gap.

This chain uses TRBV18 with TRBJ1-4; unclear D gene. CDR3 size: 12 residues. The ends were cut back, 3 bases at V and 8 bases at J, with 7 bases in the middle. Per germline, CDR1 KGHSH and CDR2 LQKENI. In DNA form, the CDR3 reads TGTGCCAGCTCACCCTCGGGAGAAAAACTGTTTTTT. This translates into CASSPSGEKLFF.

The chain carries TRBV5-5 and TRBJ1-2, with D maybe TRBD1 (5 bases). CDR3 length equals 14 residues. Germline V CDR1 and CDR2: SGHKS, YYEKEE (reference sequence). Trimming took 0 bases from V and 7 from J, leaving 13 bases between them. The CDR3 region has the DNA TGTGCCAGCAGCTTGGATGGATCGGGGGGTGGCTACACCTTC. This sequence encodes CASSLDGSGGGYTF.

V and J are TRBV29-1 and TRBJ2-2; possible D gene TRBD2, 6 bases. The CDR3 is 13 residues long. Trimming removed 7 bases at V and 3 bases at J, with 12 bases between. The germline V gene has CDR1 SQVTM and CDR2 ANQGSEA. The CDR3 nucleotides read TGCAGCGGGCGGGATCAAGACACCGGGGAGCTGTTTTTT. Residues: CSGRDQDTGELFF.

The chain employs TRBV7-2 and TRBJ2-7, with TRBD1 matching over 8 bases. Germline V gene lookup returns CDR1 SGHTA and CDR2 FQGNSA. With 4 bases clipped from V and 5 bases from J, the junction kept 7 bases outside the gene matches. This CDR3 spans 14 amino acids. CDR3 coding DNA: TGTGCCAGCAGCTCTCGACAGGGGACCGACGAGCAGTACTTC. Residues: CASSSRQGTDEQYF.

The chain recombines TRBV5-1 with TRBJ2-1; D remains ambiguous. This CDR3 spans 13 amino acids. The germline CDR1 and CDR2 sequences are SGHRS and YFSETQ. V gave up 0 bases and J gave up 7 bases, with 8 bases separating them. CDR3 sequence: CASSLEPANEQFF. CDR3 nucleotide sequence: TGCGCCAGCAGCTTGGAGCCCGCGAATGAGCAGTTCTTC.

Regarding this clone: Other DNA sequences in this specimen translate into the identical CDR3. The chain uses TRBV5-1 and TRBJ1-5; the D is unclear. V lost 0 bases and J 0 bases, leaving 7 bases between the germline ends. This CDR3 comprises 15 residues. The germline V gene encodes CDR1 SGHRS and CDR2 YFSETQ. CDR3 bases: TGCGCCAGCAGCTTGGAGGGAGGTAGCAATCAGCCCCAGCATTTT. Its translation: CASSLEGGSNQPQHF.

This clone was seen a handful of times. The genes are TRBV19 and TRBJ2-5, with D maybe TRBD1 (5 bases). Germline assignment: CDR1 LNHDA and CDR2 SQIVND (reference sequence). The CDR3 consists of 15 residues. Trimming shortened V by 4 bases and J by 0 bases, and 12 bases separated the two germline ends. This CDR3 reads CASSNRQKNQETQYF. The CDR3 nucleotides read TGTGCCAGTAGTAACAGACAGAAAAACCAAGAGACCCAGTACTTC.